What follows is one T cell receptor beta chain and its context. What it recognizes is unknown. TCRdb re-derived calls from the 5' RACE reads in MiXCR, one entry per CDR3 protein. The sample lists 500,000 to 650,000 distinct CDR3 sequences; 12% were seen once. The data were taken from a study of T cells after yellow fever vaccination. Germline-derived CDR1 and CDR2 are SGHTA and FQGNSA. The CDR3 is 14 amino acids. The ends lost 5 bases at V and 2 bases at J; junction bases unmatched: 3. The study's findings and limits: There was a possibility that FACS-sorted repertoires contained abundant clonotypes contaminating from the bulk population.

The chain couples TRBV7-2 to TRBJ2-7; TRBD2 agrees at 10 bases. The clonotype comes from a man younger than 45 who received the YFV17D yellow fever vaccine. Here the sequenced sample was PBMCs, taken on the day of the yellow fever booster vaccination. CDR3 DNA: TGTGCCAGCAGCATACTAGCGGGGACCTACGAGCAGTACTTC. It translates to CASSILAGTYEQYF.